A single sample is the source of the 11 T cell receptor beta chains below, sequenced in a study of T cells after yellow fever vaccination. TCRdb redid the calling of the 5' RACE reads with MiXCR, one entry per CDR3 protein. This table has 550,000 or so distinct CDR3 sequences, 15% to 20% appearing once. This material consisted of PBMCs, taken 15 days after the yellow fever booster vaccination. The receptors derive from a man aged 25 to 40 who received the YFV17D yellow fever vaccine.

Only a few counts were recorded for this clonotype. The V gene is TRBV6-2 or TRBV6-3, the J gene TRBJ2-3, with D maybe TRBD2 (5 bases). Germline CDR1 reads MNHEY; CDR2 reads SVGEGT. Trimming took off 4 bases at V and 3 bases at J, with 14 bases between the two ends. This CDR3 is built from 15 residues. The CDR3 nucleotides are TGTGCCAGCAGTTTTTCGCTAGCTGGGACAGATACGCAGTATTTT. Translated: CASSFSLAGTDTQYF.

The chain uses TRBV28 and TRBJ1-5, with D possibly TRBD1 on 6 matching bases. V lost 2 bases and J 0 bases, leaving 20 bases between the germline ends. Germline V gives CDR1 MDHEN, CDR2 SYDVKM. There are 19 residues in the CDR3. The CDR3 protein is CASSLGPRTVVYSNQPQHF. CDR3 sequence (DNA): TGTGCCAGCAGTTTAGGTCCGAGGACAGTCGTTTATAGCAATCAGCCCCAGCATTTT.

This clonotype appeared a few times. J is TRBJ2-3 and V is TRBV5-6, with D tentatively TRBD2 (5 bases). CDR1 SGHDT and CDR2 YYEEEE come from the germline V gene. Between the trimmed V and J ends, which lost 2 bases and 1 base, there was a span of 17 bases. The CDR3 covers 17 residues. The CDR3 DNA reads TGTGCCAGCAGCTTCCTGACGGGATGGGGAGGCACAGATACGCAGTATTTT. Its protein product is CASSFLTGWGGTDTQYF.

This sequence joins TRBV5-1 and TRBJ2-5; the D gene is possibly TRBD1 (5 bases). Trimming shortened V by 0 bases and J by 4 bases, and 13 bases separated the two germline ends. Germline CDR1 reads SGHRS; CDR2 reads YFSETQ. The length of the CDR3 is 15 residues. The CDR3 DNA sequence: TGCGCCAGCAGCTTGGGGAACAGGATCTCAGAGACCCAGTACTTC. Protein: CASSLGNRISETQYF. Supplemented by reference TRBV5-1 and TRBJ2-5, the full variable domain reads KAGVTQTPRYLIKTRGQQVTLSCSPISGHRSVSWYQQTPGQGLQFLFEYFSETQRNKGNFPGRFSGRQFSNSRSEMNVSTLELGDSALYLCASSLGNRISETQYFGPGTRLLVL.

V usage is TRBV20-1 and J usage is TRBJ2-7, with 11 positions matching TRBD2. The CDR3 loop spans 14 amino acids. Trimming at V came to 6 bases and at J to 6 bases, leaving 10 bases not matched to a gene. Germline V gene sequence: CDR1 DFQATT, CDR2 SNEGSKA (reference sequence). DNA of the CDR3: TGCAGTGCAAAAAGACTAGCGGGATGGGGCGAGCAGTACTTC. Its translation is CSAKRLAGWGEQYF.

The chain is built from TRBV6-2 or TRBV6-3 and TRBJ2-7; 7 nucleotides line up with TRBD2. This CDR3 spans 17 amino acids. The V gene's germline CDR1 is MNHEY and CDR2 SVGEGT. V lost 1 base and J lost 3; bases outside the gene matches: 12. CDR3 DNA sequence: TGTGCCAGCAGTTACTTTGCCCCAGGGCGGGAGAACTACGAGCAGTACTTC. The encoded protein is CASSYFAPGRENYEQYF.

The rearrangement uses TRBV14 and TRBJ2-7; D is ambiguous. There are 14 residues in the CDR3. Germline V gene sequence: CDR1 SGHDN, CDR2 FVKESK. V lost 0 bases and J 2 bases, leaving 8 bases between the germline ends. This CDR3 reads CASSQDSTTYEQYF. Written as DNA, the CDR3 is TGTGCCAGCAGCCAAGATTCAACGACCTACGAGCAGTACTTC.

The rearrangement uses TRBV7-2 and TRBJ2-3; no clear D gene. The germline gives CDR1 SGHTA, CDR2 FQGNSA. CDR3 length equals 14 residues. Deletions cut 4 bases from V and 1 base from J, with 9 bases between. The CDR3 spells CASSSATGTDTQYF. In nucleotides, the CDR3 is TGTGCCAGCAGCTCAGCAACGGGCACAGATACGCAGTATTTT.

This chain links TRBV7-2 with TRBJ1-1; weak D call: TRBD1 (6 bases). Germline CDR1 SGHTA, CDR2 FQGNSA. CDR3 size: 14 residues. The V gene lost 2 bases and the J gene lost 3 bases, with 10 bases spanning the gap. CDR3 DNA sequence: TGTGCCAGCAGCTTACAGGGGCCGTACACTGAAGCTTTCTTT. Amino acid sequence: CASSLQGPYTEAFF.

The chain joins TRBV5-4 to TRBJ2-1; TRBD1 agrees at 10 bases. V was pared by 4 bases and J by 7 bases, with 8 bases of the junction left unmatched. Per germline, CDR1 SGHNT and CDR2 YYREEE (reference sequence). The CDR3 is 15 residues long. CDR3 sequence: CASSLDRGRFNEQFF. As DNA, the CDR3 is TGTGCCAGCAGCCTAGACAGGGGGCGCTTTAATGAGCAGTTCTTC.

This clonotype has more than one count but fewer than ten. The rearrangement joins TRBV7-8 to TRBJ2-1, with D perhaps TRBD1 (6 bases). Germline CDR1 is SGHVS and CDR2 is FQNEAQ. The CDR3 extends over 15 amino acids. The V end was cut by 1 base, the J end by 9 bases, with 16 bases between. CDR3: CASSLVGAGRGEQFF. The DNA of the CDR3 is TGTGCCAGCAGCTTAGTGGGGGCGGGTAGGGGTGAGCAGTTCTTC.